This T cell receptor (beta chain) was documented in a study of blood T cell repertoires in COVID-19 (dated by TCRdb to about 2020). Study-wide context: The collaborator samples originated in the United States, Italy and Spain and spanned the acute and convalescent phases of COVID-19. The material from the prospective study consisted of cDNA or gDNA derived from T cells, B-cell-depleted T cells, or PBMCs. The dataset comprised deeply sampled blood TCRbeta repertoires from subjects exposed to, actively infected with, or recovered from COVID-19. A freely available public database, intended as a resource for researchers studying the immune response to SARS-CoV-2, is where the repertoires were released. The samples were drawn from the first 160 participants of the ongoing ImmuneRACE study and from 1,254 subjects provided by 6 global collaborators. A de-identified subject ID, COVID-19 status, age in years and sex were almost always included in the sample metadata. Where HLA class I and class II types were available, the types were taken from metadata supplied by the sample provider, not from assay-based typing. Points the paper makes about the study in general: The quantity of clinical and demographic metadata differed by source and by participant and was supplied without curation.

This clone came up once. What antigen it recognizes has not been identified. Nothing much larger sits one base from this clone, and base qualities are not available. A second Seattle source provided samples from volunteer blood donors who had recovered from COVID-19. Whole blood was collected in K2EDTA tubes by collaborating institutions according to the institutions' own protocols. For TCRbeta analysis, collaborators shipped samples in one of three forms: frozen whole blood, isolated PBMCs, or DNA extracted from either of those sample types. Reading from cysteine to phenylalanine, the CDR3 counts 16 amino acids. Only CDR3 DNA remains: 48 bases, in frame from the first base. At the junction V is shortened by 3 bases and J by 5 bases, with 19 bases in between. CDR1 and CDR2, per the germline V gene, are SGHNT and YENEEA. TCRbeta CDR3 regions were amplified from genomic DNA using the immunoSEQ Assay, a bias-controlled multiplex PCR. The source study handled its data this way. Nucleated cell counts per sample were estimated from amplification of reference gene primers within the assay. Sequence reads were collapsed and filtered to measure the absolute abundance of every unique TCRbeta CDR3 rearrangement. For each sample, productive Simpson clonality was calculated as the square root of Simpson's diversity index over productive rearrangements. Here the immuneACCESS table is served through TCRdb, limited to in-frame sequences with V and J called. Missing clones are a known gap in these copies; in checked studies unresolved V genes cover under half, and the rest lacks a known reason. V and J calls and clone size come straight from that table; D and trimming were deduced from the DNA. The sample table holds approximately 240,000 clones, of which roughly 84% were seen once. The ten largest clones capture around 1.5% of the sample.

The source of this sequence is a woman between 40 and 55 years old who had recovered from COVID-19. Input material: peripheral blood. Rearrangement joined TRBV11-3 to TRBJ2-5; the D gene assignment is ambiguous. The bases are TGTGCCAGCAGCTTTTCCCTTCCGGCGACTGTGGAGACCCAGTACTTC. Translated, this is CASSFSLPATVETQYF.